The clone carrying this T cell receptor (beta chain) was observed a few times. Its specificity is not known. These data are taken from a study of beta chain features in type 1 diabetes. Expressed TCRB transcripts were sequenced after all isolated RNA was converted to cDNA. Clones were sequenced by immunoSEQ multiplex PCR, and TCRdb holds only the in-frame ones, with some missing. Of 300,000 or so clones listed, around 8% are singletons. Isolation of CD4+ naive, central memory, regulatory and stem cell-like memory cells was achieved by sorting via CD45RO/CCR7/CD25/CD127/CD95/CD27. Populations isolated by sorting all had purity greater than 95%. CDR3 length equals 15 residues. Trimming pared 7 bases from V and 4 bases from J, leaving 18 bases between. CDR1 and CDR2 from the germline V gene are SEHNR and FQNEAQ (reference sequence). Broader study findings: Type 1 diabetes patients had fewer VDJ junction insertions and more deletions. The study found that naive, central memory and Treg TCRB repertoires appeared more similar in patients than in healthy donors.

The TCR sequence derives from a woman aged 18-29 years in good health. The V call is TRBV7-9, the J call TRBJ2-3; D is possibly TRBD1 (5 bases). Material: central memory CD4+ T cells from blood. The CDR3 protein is CASTVQGYSADTQYF. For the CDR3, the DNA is TGTGCCAGCACAGTGCAGGGATATTCAGCAGATACGCAGTATTTT.